This T cell receptor beta chain was found in a study of T cells after yellow fever vaccination (dated by TCRdb to the late 2010s). For the wider study: Libraries from fractions with low cell numbers were prepared with the SMART-Seq v4 Ultra Low Input RNA kit. Two healthy male donors, one aged 18 to 29 and one aged 30 to 40 years, were included in the cohort. Bulk PBMC replicates and cell subsets were isolated from blood drawn at multiple timepoints before and after both primary and secondary immunization. To track T-cell clones before and after primary and booster YFV17D yellow fever vaccination, bulk TCR alpha and beta repertoires were sequenced longitudinally.

This clonotype has only a few counts. The antigen it recognizes is unknown. Base qualities are missing; no much larger clone stands one base away. TCR cDNA was made using 5'RACE template switching, a step that added a universal primer site and unique molecular identifiers. cDNA synthesis was primed from both the TCR alpha and TCR beta constant segments. Library amplification involved two PCR steps, and the second step added sample barcodes and sequencing adapters. Sequencing of libraries was performed on Illumina HiSeq 2500 (2x100 bp) or NovaSeq (2x150 bp). Per the source publication's procedure: MIGEC handled demultiplexing of reads and collapsing into UMI consensus sequences, while MiXCR performed V(D)J alignment. Clonotypes responding to the vaccine were identified with edgeR on replicate PBMC samples, with the criteria of FDR below 0.01 and a log2 fold change above 5 up to day 15. Each bulk clonotype received a CD4 or CD8 identity based on whether the sequenced CD4 or CD8 repertoire contained that clonotype at higher abundance. TCRdb reanalyzed the raw reads on its own, using fastp at Q25 for trimming and MiXCR for clone calling, and kept in-frame beta chains. Rows are unified per CDR3 protein, each entry keeping the most common DNA and genes. The V and J calls shown here were made by TCRdb, not taken from the authors' results. The sample records some 500,000 distinct CDR3 sequences, about 13% of which are singletons. About 14% of the sample rests with the top ten.

The treatment or condition label, read with the paper, signifies: live attenuated yellow fever vaccine strain. Two biological replicates of bulk PBMCs were collected at each blood-draw timepoint. PBMCs were isolated from peripheral blood using a standard Ficoll-Paque protocol. TriZol was used to extract RNA from bulk PBMCs, from CD4 and CD8 fractions, and from dextramer-positive and dextramer-negative fractions. V is shortened by 0 bases, J by 7 bases, and the region joining them spans 14 bases. The germline V gene (reference sequence) gives CDR1 as SGHKS and CDR2 as YYEKEE. The CDR3 measures 15 amino acids from cysteine to phenylalanine. Only the CDR3 DNA stays, 45 bases, in frame from base 1. Overall results and qualifications from the work: Computational filtering was needed because FACS-sorted repertoires could contain abundant contaminating clonotypes from the bulk population. Only a couple of donors were included in the study, so the extent to which the findings can be generalized is limited. The secondary T-cell response was found to be weaker but faster than the primary response, with a peak reached on day 5 rather than on day 15. A small fraction of clonotypes appeared in both the CD4 and CD8 compartments, likely as a result of convergent recombination. Most clones expanded after primary vaccination (about 96% of CD4 and 70% to 90% of CD8) were re-detected after the booster, suggesting that broad memory maintenance occurred.

The sample consisted of PBMCs, taken on the day of the yellow fever booster vaccination. The clonotype was recovered from a man under 40 who received the YFV17D yellow fever vaccine. Rearrangement joined TRBV5-5 to TRBJ1-5, with no confidently assigned D gene. The sequenced DNA: TGTGCCAGCAGCTTGGGGCCCGAGAATGGACAGCCCCAGCATTTT. This is translated as CASSLGPENGQPQHF.